The clone carrying this TCR beta chain occurred once. Its antigen is still unknown. The sample originates from a study of Ad26.COV2.S vaccination and SARS-CoV-2 variants. Background on the study: Administration of Ad26.COV2.S was intramuscular, either once or twice 56 days apart. Overall study results and limits: Similar non-spike TCR breadth was seen in vaccine and placebo recipients.

Treatment indicated: some 19 received Ad26.COV2.S at low or high dose, single or two shots; about 5 received placebo; per-sample allocation not given. The samples date from day 63 after the first vaccine or placebo injection. Recruitment in Boston yielded a donor of adult age, 18-55 years. Assay used: immunoSEQ multiplex PCR; TCRdb lists only in-frame clones, some missing. The table records about 280,000 clones, roughly 86% of them present only once. This CDR3 comprises 14 residues. V shed 4 bases, J shed 2 bases, and the junction held 4 bases outside the gene matches. Germline CDR1 and CDR2: WSHSY and SAAADI.

The V call is TRBV10-2, the J call TRBJ1-1; 7 nucleotides line up with TRBD1. The sample in question was peripheral blood, obtained in a trial of Ad26.COV2.S vaccine versus placebo. The receptor was derived from a person between 18 and 65 years old who received the Ad26.COV2.S COVID-19 vaccine or a placebo. CDR3 bases: TGCGCCAGCAGTGCACAGGGGCCCAACACTGAAGCTTTCTTT. Its protein is CASSAQGPNTEAFF.